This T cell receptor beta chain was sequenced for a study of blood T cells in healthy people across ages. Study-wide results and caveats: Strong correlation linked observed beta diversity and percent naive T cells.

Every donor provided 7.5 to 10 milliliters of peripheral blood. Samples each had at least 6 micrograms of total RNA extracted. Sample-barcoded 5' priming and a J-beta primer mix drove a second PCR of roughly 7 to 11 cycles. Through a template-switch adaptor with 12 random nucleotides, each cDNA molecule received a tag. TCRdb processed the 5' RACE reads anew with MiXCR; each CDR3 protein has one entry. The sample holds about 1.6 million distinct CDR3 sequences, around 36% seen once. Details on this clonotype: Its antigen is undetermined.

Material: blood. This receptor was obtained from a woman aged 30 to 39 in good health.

CDR3 residues: CSARAAASYNEQFF. The CDR3 nucleotides are TGCAGTGCTAGAGCAGCGGCTTCCTACAATGAGCAGTTCTTC. The gene calls are TRBV20-1 and TRBJ2-1; perhaps TRBD2 as D (5 bases). Germline CDR1 and CDR2: DFQATT and SNEGSKA (reference sequence). This CDR3 contains 14 residues. V lost 1 base and J lost 1, with 8 bases in between.